This paragraph covers one TCR beta chain sequence. The antigen is undetermined. The CDR3 is 15 amino acids. The data belong to a study of cytomegalovirus exposure and HLA in healthy donors. Overall study context: An earlier analysis found roughly 100 million unique TCR beta sequences from approximately 170 million T cells. General study findings and limits: One variant, a missense change in DCLRE1C, was linked in a later analysis to TCR beta V- and J-gene trimming. Confirmation was obtained in vitro that a few CMV-associated chains are specific for CMV antigens.

With 60 Vbeta and 13 Jbeta primers, the PCR was carried out. Sequenced by immunoSEQ multiplex PCR; TCRdb stores in-frame clones only, minus some. Among roughly 150,000 clones, over 60% were seen once, and the ten largest hold over 3%. Although they were nominally healthy when sampled, donors likely had unrecorded immune exposures. Sequencing was carried out using PBMCs. This rearrangement joins TRBV21-1 to TRBJ2-1; TRBD2, the table's D call, lacks a check against the DNA. TRBV21-1 is designated a pseudogene. The TCR originated in a male donor in good health and CMV-seronegative. The CDR3 DNA reads as TGTGCCAGCAGCAAAGTGTCACTAGCGTTCGATGAGCAGTTCTTC. Protein sequence: CASSKVSLAFDEQFF.